The source of this T cell receptor (beta chain) is a study of CD8+CD57+ T cells in acquired aplastic anemia. For the study at large: Sorted CD4+ and CD8+ cells yielded around 3.3 ug of DNA on average. Healthy donors averaged around 11 million reads for CD4+ cells.

The study's findings and limits: Patients had twenty-nine CD8+ CDR3 sequences in common with controls (the shared set). Statistical testing detected no significant gap in CD8+ Simpson's diversity between patients and controls.

In regard to this clonotype: Its antigen is not known. It is likely a read error, because the conserved phenylalanine at the end of the CDR3 is missing. Because the CDR3's place on the DNA is in doubt, the DNA is left out and the CDR3 is given as listed by TCRdb.

Germline V lookup: CDR1 LNHDA, CDR2 SQIVND (reference sequence). The CDR3 has 16 residues if both end residues are counted. TCR beta VDJ and CDR3 profiling used genomic DNA as template. Each CDR3 protein gets one entry after TCRdb re-called the reads with MiXCR. This sample yields 350,000 to 450,000 distinct CDR3 sequences, of which 65% to 80% are seen a single time; 4% belongs to the top ten. Source material: sorted CD4+, CD8+, or CD8+CD57+ T cells (not recorded which) from PBMCs. The chain has TRBV19 and TRBJ1-6; TRBD1, the table's D call, was not compared with the DNA. This TCR was recovered from a human donor in good health, serving as a control. CDR3 protein: CAIRTGGRNTKASFGL.